This entry features one T cell receptor (beta chain) sequence. Germline-derived CDR1 and CDR2 are SGHRS and YFSETQ. V was clipped by 2 bases and J by 5 bases, with 10 bases between them. The CDR3 is 13 amino acids. This sample was included in a study of blood T cell repertoires in COVID-19. Study at large: Material from acute and convalescent COVID-19 was sourced from the United States, Italy and Spain.

In the authors' workflow: For nucleated cells, counts were estimated from reference gene primer amplification. This table comes from immunoSEQ multiplex PCR, and its TCRdb copy is limited to in-frame clones, with some not included. The V and J calls and clone size come from that table; D and trimming were worked out from the DNA. The sample comprises fewer than 350,000 clones, around 89% of which are singletons, and approximately 2% rests with the top ten. Clinical history as reported by participants underpinned cohort assignment. The receptor's source is a woman aged 55-75 years in a cohort exposed to, infected with or recovered from COVID-19 (not recorded which). Sequencing was performed on PBMCs or T cells enriched from blood (not recorded which). The chain carries TRBV5-1 and TRBJ2-5; perhaps TRBD2 as D (5 bases). The chain's CDR3 is CASSFGGPETQYF. Here the CDR3 DNA reads TGCGCCAGCAGCTTCGGCGGGCCGGAGACCCAGTACTTC.